One TCR beta chain is described in this entry. Antigen specificity is unknown. The source of the sample is a study of T cell responses to AZD1222 COVID-19 vaccine. Study conclusions and caveats: Among vaccine-associated CD4 TCRs, coverage spanned spike, with dominance at 160-218 and 743-854. Rises in breadth and depth of Spike-specific TCRs came after two AZD1222 doses.

Generated by immunoSEQ multiplex PCR, the TCRdb table keeps only in-frame clones and is missing some. The table shows about 150,000 clones, with roughly nine tenths occurring only once. The specimen was peripheral blood, collected on day 0 of AZD1222 vaccination. The source of this sequence is an adult in good health.

CDR3 residues: CASSEGVRQPQHF. As DNA, the CDR3 is TGTGCCAGCAGTGAAGGGGTACGGCAGCCCCAGCATTTT. V gene TRBV6-4 combines with J gene TRBJ1-5, with D perhaps TRBD1 (5 bases). The CDR3 is 13 amino acids. Trimming stripped 3 bases from V and 7 bases from J, with 10 bases between. Per the germline V gene, CDR1 is MRHNA and CDR2 is SNTAGT.